This passage covers 15 T cell receptor beta chains from one sample sequenced in a study of T cells in Graves' hyperthyroidism and ophthalmopathy. RNA transcripts were the template for amplifying TCR beta CDR3 regions. HTBI primers drove first-round RT-PCR of the TCR CDR3. TCRdb redid the calling of the multiplex PCR reads with MiXCR, one entry per CDR3 protein. The sample shows 550,000 to 700,000 distinct CDR3 sequences, approximately 15% of them seen only once. Material for sequencing was blood. The receptors derive from a woman aged 40 to 50 with Graves' ophthalmopathy.

This clonotype was seen only a few times. The chain combines TRBV20-1 with TRBJ2-5; 7 bases align to TRBD2. Germline lookup yields CDR1 DFQATT and CDR2 SNEGSKA (reference sequence). The CDR3 is 13 residues long. After removal of 3 bases from V and 5 bases from J, the junction contained 6 bases not matched to a gene. CDR3 amino acids: CSASERDYETQYF. The CDR3 coding sequence is TGCAGTGCTAGTGAGCGGGACTATGAGACCCAGTACTTC.

This clonotype appeared a few times. This chain links TRBV4-2 with TRBJ2-2; 7 bases are a match to TRBD2. The CDR3 is 17 residues long. Looked up from germline, CDR1 is LGHNA and CDR2 is YNFKEQ. The V gene end was trimmed by 0 bases and the J gene end by 4 bases; junction bases not matched to a gene: 8. CDR3 DNA sequence: TGTGCCAGCAGCCAAGATCATGGAGCGGGGATCACCGGGGAGCTGTTTTTT. It is translated as CASSQDHGAGITGELFF.

There are many counts of this clonotype. The V call is TRBV7-8, the J call TRBJ2-7, with D possibly matching TRBD2 (5 bases). The V and J ends lost 2 bases and 5 bases respectively, with 13 bases between them. This CDR3 region has 14 residues. Germline values: CDR1 SGHVS, CDR2 FQNEAQ. CDR3 sequence: CASSLRVARDEQYF. CDR3 sequence (DNA): TGTGCCAGCAGCTTAAGGGTAGCGCGGGACGAGCAGTACTTC. The full variable domain, in which reference TRBV7-8 and TRBJ2-7 provide the parts outside the CDR3, is GAGVSQSPRYKVAKRGQDVALRCDPISGHVSLFWYQQALGQGPEFLTYFQNEAQLDKSGLPSDRFFAERPEGSVSTLKIQRTQQEDSAVYLCASSLRVARDEQYFGPGTRLTVT.

This clonotype was observed at least ten times. The chain uses TRBV20-1 and TRBJ2-7; 12 nucleotides line up with TRBD2. After removal of 6 bases from V and 5 bases from J, the junction contained 14 bases not matched to a gene. The CDR3 is 16 residues long. Germline V gives CDR1 DFQATT, CDR2 SNEGSKA (reference sequence). CDR3 residues: CSAHYRLAGESDEQYF. CDR3 sequence (DNA): TGCAGTGCCCATTATAGACTAGCGGGAGAATCCGACGAGCAGTACTTC.

This clonotype occurred many times. This chain joins TRBV20-1 and TRBJ1-1; D remains unclear. Trimming removed 2 bases at V and 2 bases at J, with 9 bases between. This CDR3 has 13 residues. Germline V gene data show CDR1 as DFQATT and CDR2 as SNEGSKA (reference sequence). CDR3 loop: CSARSVRNTEAFF. CDR3 in DNA: TGCAGTGCTAGATCCGTCAGAAACACTGAAGCTTTCTTT.

This clonotype showed up just a few times. The rearrangement joins TRBV7-9 to TRBJ2-7; perhaps TRBD2 as D (5 bases). This CDR3 contains 13 residues. Germline CDR1 SEHNR, CDR2 FQNEAQ (reference sequence). Trimming took off 3 bases at V and 2 bases at J, with 8 bases between the two ends. The CDR3 spells CASSFPGTYEQYF. CDR3 sequence (DNA): TGTGCCAGCAGCTTCCCCGGGACCTACGAGCAGTACTTC.

This clonotype has at least ten counts. The chain is built from TRBV11-2 and TRBJ2-5, with D perhaps given as TRBD1 or TRBD2 (6 bases each). Germline V gene data show CDR1 as SGHAT and CDR2 as FQNNGV. The CDR3 sequence is 15 residues long. Trimming removed 6 bases from V and 1 base from J, with 15 bases in between. In DNA, the CDR3 is TGTGCCAGCAGTGGCGGGACACAGGTCCAAGAGACCCAGTACTTC. It translates to CASSGGTQVQETQYF.

This clonotype has just a few counts. CDR3 sequence: CAISAGQDVHQPQHF. The CDR3 DNA sequence: TGTGCCATCAGCGCCGGACAGGACGTCCATCAGCCCCAGCATTTT. V usage is TRBV10-3 and J usage is TRBJ1-5, with TRBD1 matching 7 bases. The ends lost 6 bases at V and 5 bases at J; junction bases unmatched: 10. The CDR3 totals 15 residues. CDR1 and CDR2 from the germline V gene are ENHRY and SYGVKD.

This clonotype occurred many times. The V gene is TRBV6-1, the J gene TRBJ1-2, with no clear D. V was cut by 1 base and J by 8 bases, with 8 bases left in between. This CDR3 has 12 amino acids. CDR1 is MNHNS, CDR2 SASEGT, per germline. DNA for the CDR3: TGTGCCAGCAGTGAAGGGATGAGGGGCTACACCTTC. Translated: CASSEGMRGYTF.

This clonotype was counted only a few times. V usage is TRBV28 and J usage is TRBJ2-7, with 8 nucleotides matching TRBD1. Germline assignment: CDR1 MDHEN and CDR2 SYDVKM. V trimming: 6 bases; J trimming: 4 bases; junction bases outside the gene matches: 5. The CDR3 has 13 amino acids. The DNA for the CDR3 is TGTGCCAGCAGAGCCGGGACAGGTTACGAGCAGTACTTC. Its protein is CASRAGTGYEQYF.

This clonotype was detected ten times or more. V usage is TRBV7-2 and J usage is TRBJ1-2; the D is unclear. The CDR3 is 13 amino acids. From germline, CDR1 is SGHTA and CDR2 FQGNSA. Trimming cost V 7 bases and J 7 bases, with 16 bases left between them. CDR3 nucleotides: TGTGCCAGCACCCTTAGTGGACGGTTTGGCTACACCTTC. Protein: CASTLSGRFGYTF.

The chain carries TRBV19 and TRBJ2-3; 11 bases map to TRBD2. The CDR3 runs 16 residues. Losses at the gene ends were 3 bases for V and 4 bases for J; bases not matched to a gene: 6. CDR1 LNHDA and CDR2 SQIVND come from the germline V gene (reference sequence). CDR3 in amino acids: CASSITSGRFPDTQYF. The CDR3 DNA reads as TGTGCCAGTAGTATTACTAGCGGGAGATTCCCAGATACGCAGTATTTT.

This clonotype has ten or more counts. The CDR3 coding sequence is TGTGCCACTCAAGGGCGGACTGAAGCTTTCTTT. This sequence encodes CATQGRTEAFF. V usage is TRBV12-3 or TRBV12-4 and J usage is TRBJ1-1; D is undetermined. V gave up 10 bases and J gave up 5 bases, with 11 bases separating them. The CDR3 has 11 residues.

This clonotype appeared many times. The V and J genes are TRBV6-1 and TRBJ1-2, with no clear D. CDR3 length: 14 residues. V was trimmed by 0 bases and J by 3 bases, leaving 8 bases between them. Germline V lookup: CDR1 MNHNS, CDR2 SASEGT. The CDR3 sequence: CASSEAWVDYGYTF. CDR3 DNA sequence: TGTGCCAGCAGTGAAGCGTGGGTTGACTATGGCTACACCTTC.

In its sample, this clonotype was seen a few times. The chain has TRBV18 and TRBJ1-1; no clear D gene. Germline values: CDR1 KGHSH, CDR2 LQKENI. The CDR3 is 12 amino acids. The V end was cut by 2 bases, the J end by 8 bases, with 9 bases between. The CDR3 reads CASSPVAVEAFF. The DNA for the CDR3 is TGTGCCAGCTCACCAGTGGCAGTCGAAGCTTTCTTT.